This T cell receptor beta chain was sequenced during a study of blood T cell repertoires in COVID-19. Study overall: T cells, B-cell-depleted T cells, or PBMCs provided the cDNA or gDNA that served as material.

Generated by immunoSEQ multiplex PCR, the TCRdb table keeps only in-frame clones and is missing some. The sample consists of some 400,000 clones, 75% to 90% of them appearing once. Participants spanned ages about 18 to 90 years and resided in 20 to 25 US areas. Which cohort a participant joined came from the clinical history participants gave. Recovered Cohort 3 donors showed two negative PCRs, clearance, or symptom resolution. The length of the CDR3 is 17 residues. Germline V gene sequence: CDR1 MDHEN, CDR2 SYDVKM. Trimming stripped 5 bases from V and 9 bases from J, with 23 bases between. The clonotype comes from a man younger than 40 who had recovered from COVID-19. The chain combines TRBV28 with TRBJ1-6; D may be TRBD1 (6 bases). The sequenced material came from PBMCs or T cells enriched from blood (not recorded which). CDR3 nucleotides: TGTGCCAGCAGTATCCCGGGACACCAAACAGGGAGTTCACCCCTCCACTTT. It encodes CASSIPGHQTGSSPLHF.